The clone carrying this T cell receptor beta chain was counted a single time. The data were taken from a study of blood T cell repertoires in COVID-19. Germline assignment: CDR1 SGHTA and CDR2 FQGTGA. This CDR3 comprises 13 residues. After removal of 1 base from V and 7 bases from J, the junction contained 4 bases not matched to a gene. Everyone who took part was roughly 18 to 90 years old, and they came from about two dozen US areas. Participant-given clinical history determined each cohort assignment. Per the original data handling: Reference gene primers were amplified, and this amplification served to estimate nucleated cell counts. Clones were sequenced by immunoSEQ multiplex PCR, and TCRdb holds only the in-frame ones, with some missing. V and J calls and clone size follow that table, whereas D and trimming were derived from the DNA. The table records around 400,000 clones, approximately 91% of them present only once.

Input material: PBMCs or T cells enriched from blood (not recorded which). This receptor was identified in a woman aged 40 to 49 who had been exposed to COVID-19. The chain recombines TRBV7-3 with TRBJ2-7, with 7 positions matching TRBD2. CDR3 protein: CASSLIGGNEQYF. In DNA form, the CDR3 reads TGTGCCAGCAGCTTAATCGGGGGGAATGAGCAGTACTTC.